These T cell receptor beta chains were read from a single sample in a study of cytomegalovirus exposure and HLA in healthy donors. Assay: immunoSEQ multiplex PCR; the TCRdb copy retains only in-frame clones and omits some. The table includes approximately 150,000 clones, 68% detected once. Sequenced input: PBMCs. The receptors were gathered from a woman in her late teens or twenties in good health and CMV-seropositive. The CDR3 runs from the conserved cysteine through the conserved F or W. D genes are given only for firm matches. For some rows the clone size is stated as once, few or many, or as a class when expanded; others skip it.

length: 14
size: once
D: TRBD1
V: TRBV29-1
J: TRBJ2-3
CDR3: CSAGTGESTDTQYF
DNA: TGCAGCGCCGGGACAGGGGAAAGCACAGATACGCAGTATTTT

length: 19
size: NA
D: TRBD1
V: TRBV28
J: TRBJ1-5
CDR3: CASRRASTGSGNSNQPQHF
DNA: TGTGCCAGCAGACGCGCCTCGACAGGGTCGGGAAATAGCAATCAGCCCCAGCATTTT

length: 14
size: few
D: NA
V: TRBV30
J: TRBJ2-1
CDR3: CAWRSPGSFNEQFF
DNA: TGTGCCTGGAGATCACCAGGGTCTTTCAATGAGCAGTTCTTC

length: 15
size: few
D: NA
V: TRBV6-5
J: TRBJ1-2
CDR3: CASSDLGQMFYGYTF
DNA: TGTGCCAGCAGCGACCTCGGACAAATGTTCTATGGCTACACCTTC

length: 13
size: NA
D: NA
V: TRBV7-2
J: TRBJ2-2
CDR3: CASSSILAGELFF
DNA: TGTGCCAGCAGTTCTATTCTGGCCGGGGAGCTGTTTTTT

length: 16
size: NA
D: NA
V: TRBV19
J: TRBJ1-1
CDR3: CASSTFGDGPWTEAFF
DNA: TGTGCCAGTAGCACCTTCGGGGATGGTCCGTGGACTGAAGCTTTCTTT

length: 17
size: NA
D: NA
V: TRBV7-9
J: TRBJ1-2
CDR3: CASSPGRGAGGNYGYTF
DNA: TGTGCCAGCAGCCCGGGCAGGGGCGCGGGAGGTAACTATGGCTACACCTTC

length: 17
size: NA
D: NA
V: TRBV7-8
J: TRBJ2-7
CDR3: CASSLRVGTRVSYEQYF
DNA: TGTGCCAGCAGCTTACGAGTGGGGACACGGGTCTCCTACGAGCAGTACTTC

length: 11
size: NA
D: NA
V: TRBV6-6
J: TRBJ2-1
CDR3: CASSSVREQFF
DNA: TGTGCCAGCAGTTCCGTCAGAGAGCAGTTCTTC

length: 12
size: once
D: NA
V: TRBV28
J: TRBJ1-2
CDR3: CASSLRGYGYTF
DNA: TGTGCCAGCAGTTTGAGGGGGTATGGCTACACCTTC

length: 14
size: NA
D: NA
V: TRBV11-1
J: TRBJ1-1
CDR3: CASSLRGTNTEAFF
DNA: TGTGCCAGCAGCTTAAGGGGGACGAACACTGAAGCTTTCTTT

length: 15
size: NA
D: TRBD1
V: TRBV30
J: TRBJ2-5
CDR3: CAWRVGTGGGETQYF
DNA: TGTGCCTGGAGAGTAGGGACAGGGGGGGGAGAGACCCAGTACTTC

length: 16
size: NA
D: NA
V: TRBV10-1
J: TRBJ2-3
CDR3: CASSPLQGVGTDTQYF
DNA: TGCGCCAGCAGCCCCCTACAAGGGGTGGGCACAGATACGCAGTATTTT

length: 10
size: NA
D: NA
V: TRBV6-5
J: TRBJ2-1
CDR3: CASGRGEQFF
DNA: TGTGCCAGCGGGCGTGGTGAGCAGTTCTTC

length: 14
size: NA
D: TRBD1
V: TRBV28
J: TRBJ1-2
CDR3: CASSLDRGNYGYTF
DNA: TGTGCCAGCAGCCTAGACAGGGGGAACTATGGCTACACCTTC

length: 17
size: NA
D: TRBD2
V: TRBV4-2
J: TRBJ2-5
CDR3: CASSQGGLAGVRETQYF
DNA: TGTGCCAGCAGCCAAGGGGGACTAGCGGGGGTTCGTGAGACCCAGTACTTC

length: 15
size: NA
D: TRBD1
V: TRBV28
J: TRBJ1-5
CDR3: CASSLGPGGIQPQHF
DNA: TGTGCCAGCAGTTTAGGGCCAGGGGGCATTCAGCCCCAGCATTTT

length: 14
size: NA
D: NA
V: TRBV10-1
J: TRBJ2-7
CDR3: CASSEGGGPYEQYF
DNA: TGCGCCAGCAGTGAGGGGGGCGGGCCCTACGAGCAGTACTTC

length: 14
size: NA
D: NA
V: TRBV19
J: TRBJ1-2
CDR3: CASSYRQGYRGYTF
DNA: TGTGCCAGTAGTTACCGTCAGGGGTATCGTGGCTACACCTTC

length: 15
size: NA
D: TRBD2
V: TRBV18
J: TRBJ2-1
CDR3: CASSPVGLAGNEQFF
DNA: TGTGCCAGCTCACCAGTCGGGCTAGCGGGAAATGAGCAGTTCTTC

length: 18
size: NA
D: TRBD2
V: TRBV4-2
J: TRBJ2-5
CDR3: CASSQSKGGTSGEETQYF
DNA: TGTGCCAGCAGCCAAAGCAAGGGGGGGACTAGCGGGGAAGAGACCCAGTACTTC

length: 16
size: once
D: TRBD1
V: TRBV19
J: TRBJ2-5
CDR3: CASSIEPASRGETQYF
DNA: TGTGCCAGTAGTATAGAGCCAGCGTCCAGGGGGGAGACCCAGTACTTC

length: 17
size: NA
D: TRBD2
V: TRBV7-9
J: TRBJ2-3
CDR3: CASSLGGWGLAYDTQYF
DNA: TGTGCCAGCAGCTTAGGCGGGTGGGGACTAGCTTACGATACGCAGTATTTT

length: 16
size: NA
D: NA
V: TRBV5-1
J: TRBJ2-1
CDR3: CASRPPGTTSYNEQFF
DNA: TGCGCCAGCAGACCACCCGGGACAACCTCCTACAATGAGCAGTTCTTC

length: 16
size: NA
D: NA
V: TRBV4-1
J: TRBJ2-7
CDR3: CASSPTWRGTSYEQYF
DNA: TGCGCCAGCAGCCCCACGTGGAGGGGCACCTCCTACGAGCAGTACTTC

length: 13
size: NA
D: NA
V: TRBV19
J: TRBJ1-1
CDR3: CASRVTGNTEAFF
DNA: TGTGCCAGTCGTGTGACAGGGAACACTGAAGCTTTCTTT

length: 15
size: few
D: NA
V: TRBV6-5
J: TRBJ1-5
CDR3: CASSYSSGVDQPQHF
DNA: TGTGCCAGCAGTTACTCATCAGGGGTGGACCAGCCCCAGCATTTT

length: 12
size: NA
D: NA
V: TRBV5-1
J: TRBJ2-5
CDR3: CASSLGKETQYF
DNA: TGCGCCAGCAGCCTGGGTAAAGAGACCCAGTACTTC

length: 14
size: NA
D: NA
V: TRBV27
J: TRBJ2-1
CDR3: CASSRQSGSYEQFF
DNA: TGTGCCAGCAGTAGACAAAGCGGGTCGTATGAGCAGTTCTTC

length: 15
size: NA
D: NA
V: TRBV5-1
J: TRBJ1-1
CDR3: CASSLAVGGNTEAFF
DNA: TGCGCCAGCAGCTTGGCCGTGGGGGGGAATACTGAAGCTTTCTTT

length: 16
size: NA
D: TRBD1
V: TRBV6-5
J: TRBJ1-6
CDR3: CASSYGQGAYNSPLHF
DNA: TGTGCCAGCAGTTACGGACAGGGGGCCTATAATTCACCCCTCCACTTT

length: 14
size: NA
D: NA
V: TRBV6-5
J: TRBJ1-2
CDR3: CASSQATGGYGYTF
DNA: TGTGCCAGCAGCCAAGCAACGGGGGGATATGGCTACACCTTC

length: 14
size: NA
D: NA
V: TRBV19
J: TRBJ2-3
CDR3: CASSMDGGANTQYF
DNA: TGTGCCAGTAGTATGGATGGGGGGGCAAATACGCAGTATTTT

length: 13
size: once
D: TRBD1
V: TRBV7-2
J: TRBJ1-2
CDR3: CASSYGQGVIYTF
DNA: TGTGCCAGCAGCTACGGACAGGGAGTTATCTACACCTTC

length: 14
size: NA
D: TRBD1
V: TRBV28
J: TRBJ2-1
CDR3: CASSFDRDYNEQFF
DNA: TGTGCCAGCAGTTTCGACAGGGATTACAATGAGCAGTTCTTC

length: 15
size: NA
D: NA
V: TRBV4-3
J: TRBJ1-1
CDR3: CASSQDRDKPAEAFF
DNA: TGCGCCAGCAGCCAAGATAGAGACAAACCCGCTGAAGCTTTCTTT

length: 15
size: NA
D: TRBD1
V: TRBV7-9
J: TRBJ1-4
CDR3: CASSAGTGATEKLFF
DNA: TGTGCCAGCAGCGCCGGGACAGGGGCAACCGAAAAACTGTTTTTT

length: 14
size: few
D: NA
V: TRBV7-3
J: TRBJ1-2
CDR3: CASSLIAGSYGYTF
DNA: TGTGCCAGCAGCTTAATTGCAGGAAGCTATGGCTACACCTTC

length: 17
size: once
D: TRBD1
V: TRBV5-1
J: TRBJ2-7
CDR3: CASSPSGTGTFSYEQYF
DNA: TGCGCCAGCAGCCCATCCGGGACAGGAACCTTCTCCTACGAGCAGTACTTC

length: 12
size: NA
D: NA
V: TRBV19
J: TRBJ1-1
CDR3: CASSDGVTEAFF
DNA: TGTGCCAGTAGTGACGGGGTCACTGAAGCTTTCTTT

length: 13
size: few
D: TRBD1
V: TRBV30
J: TRBJ1-5
CDR3: CAWSGTGDGPQHF
DNA: TGTGCCTGGAGTGGAACAGGGGACGGGCCCCAGCATTTT

length: 14
size: NA
D: NA
V: TRBV4-1
J: TRBJ2-7
CDR3: CASSPRGGGYEQYF
DNA: TGCGCCAGCAGCCCAAGGGGTGGTGGCTACGAGCAGTACTTC

length: 18
size: once
D: NA
V: TRBV5-1
J: TRBJ2-3
CDR3: CASSLAYGSRRQTDTQYF
DNA: TGCGCCAGCAGCTTGGCCTACGGGAGTCGTAGGCAGACAGATACGCAGTATTTT

length: 15
size: NA
D: TRBD2
V: TRBV11-2
J: TRBJ2-7
CDR3: CASSTERGPSYEQYF
DNA: TGTGCCAGCAGCACGGAGCGGGGGCCCTCCTACGAGCAGTACTTC

length: 17
size: few
D: NA
V: TRBV14
J: TRBJ2-3
CDR3: CASSQDWGRIGTDTQYF
DNA: TGTGCCAGCAGCCAAGATTGGGGCCGGATAGGCACAGATACGCAGTATTTT

length: 17
size: NA
D: TRBD2
V: TRBV7-7
J: TRBJ2-7
CDR3: CASSSTWGLAGFYEQYF
DNA: TGTGCTAGCAGCTCTACTTGGGGACTAGCGGGATTCTACGAGCAGTACTTC

length: 14
size: few
D: NA
V: TRBV6-1
J: TRBJ2-6
CDR3: CASSAGSGANVLTF
DNA: TGTGCCAGCAGTGCGGGGTCTGGGGCCAACGTCCTGACTTTC

length: 13
size: NA
D: NA
V: TRBV9
J: TRBJ1-2
CDR3: CASSVERDYGYTF
DNA: TGTGCCAGCAGCGTAGAGAGGGACTATGGCTACACCTTC